This T cell receptor (beta chain) was profiled in a study of cytotoxic CD8 clonotypes in ibrutinib-treated CLL. Method: immunoSEQ multiplex PCR; TCRdb's copy keeps in-frame clones and lacks some. The repertoire consists of about 160,000 clones, with around 84% occurring once and the leading ten covering roughly 2%. The CDR3 loop spans 13 amino acids. Deletions cut 0 bases from V and 4 bases from J, with 3 bases between. Germline V CDR1 and CDR2: SGHAT, FQNNGV. This TCR was sampled from a human donor with chronic lymphocytic leukemia. The specimen comprised PBMCs, sampled after 12 months of ibrutinib treatment. The gene calls are TRBV11-2 and TRBJ2-2; the D is unclear. The CDR3 is CASSLDPTGELFF. CDR3 sequence (DNA): TGTGCCAGCAGCTTAGATCCCACCGGGGAGCTGTTTTTT. The full variable domain, its missing parts supplied by reference TRBV11-2 and TRBJ2-2, is EAGVAQSPRYKIIEKRQSVAFWCNPISGHATLYWYQQILGQGPKLLIQFQNNGVVDDSQLPKDRFSAERLKGVDSTLKIQPAKLEDSAVYLCASSLDPTGELFFGEGSRLTVL.